Shown below are 3 T cell receptor beta chains from a single sample sequenced in a study of technical replicates of blood from several donors. Data came from immunoSEQ multiplex PCR; TCRdb stores just in-frame clones and leaves some out. The sample lists roughly 70,000 clones; 85% to 95% were seen once. The sequenced sample consisted of T cells isolated from PBMCs. The receptors were sampled from a human donor in good health.

The J gene is TRBJ1-2, the V gene TRBV2; 12 bases agree with TRBD1. After removal of 7 bases from V and 4 bases from J, the junction contained 7 bases not matched to a gene. Germline CDR1 is SNHLY and CDR2 is FYNNEI. The length of the CDR3 is 15 residues. This chain's CDR3 is CASKGTGGIGYGYTF. The CDR3 bases are TGTGCCAGCAAAGGGACAGGGGGCATCGGCTATGGCTACACCTTC. The full variable domain, completed using reference TRBV2 and TRBJ1-2, is EPEVTQTPSHQVTQMGQEVILRCVPISNHLYFYWYRQILGQKVEFLVSFYNNEISEKSEIFDDQFSVERPDGSNFTLKIRSTKLEDSAMYFCASKGTGGIGYGYTFGSGTRLTVV.

This clone was counted once. This chain connects TRBV9 to TRBJ1-1; 9 positions agree with TRBD1. The CDR3 totals 16 residues. CDR1 and CDR2 from the germline V gene are SGDLS and YYNGEE. Germline trimming cut 3 bases from V and 1 base from J; bases unmatched to any gene: 7. The CDR3 DNA reads as TGTGCCAGCAGCGACAGAGGGGACAGGGCGAACACTGAAGCTTTCTTT. Its translation: CASSDRGDRANTEAFF.

The V call is TRBV27, the J call TRBJ1-5, with no clear D. The CDR3 has 16 residues. Germline V CDR1 and CDR2: MNHEY, SMNVEV (reference sequence). V lost 6 bases and J 3 bases, leaving 18 bases between the germline ends. CDR3 protein: CASRPSAGVVNQPQHF. The CDR3 nucleotides read TGTGCCAGCAGACCCTCAGCCGGGGTAGTCAATCAGCCCCAGCATTTT.